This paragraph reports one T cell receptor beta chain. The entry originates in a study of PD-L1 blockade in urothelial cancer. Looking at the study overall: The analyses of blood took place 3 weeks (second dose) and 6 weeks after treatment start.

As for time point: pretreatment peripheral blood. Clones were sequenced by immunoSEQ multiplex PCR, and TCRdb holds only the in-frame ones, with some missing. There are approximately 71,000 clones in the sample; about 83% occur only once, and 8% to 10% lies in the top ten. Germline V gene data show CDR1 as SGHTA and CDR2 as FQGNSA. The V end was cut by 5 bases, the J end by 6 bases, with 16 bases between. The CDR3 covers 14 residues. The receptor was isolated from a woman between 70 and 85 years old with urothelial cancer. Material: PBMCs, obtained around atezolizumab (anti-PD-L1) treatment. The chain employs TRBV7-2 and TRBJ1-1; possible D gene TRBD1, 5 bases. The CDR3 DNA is TGTGCCAGCAGCCGAGGGGCGGGGATGGCTGAAGCTTTCTTT. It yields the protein CASSRGAGMAEAFF.